The 9 T cell receptor beta chains in this list originate from one sample, sequenced in a study of blood T cell repertoires in COVID-19. The data were produced by immunoSEQ multiplex PCR, yet TCRdb's version contains in-frame clones alone and is incomplete. This sample yields more than 200,000 clones, of which about 80% are seen a single time; about 4.4% belongs to the top ten. The material sequenced was peripheral blood. These receptors were collected from a man aged 45-65 years with active or convalescent COVID-19.

This clone was observed a handful of times. The chain couples TRBV30 to TRBJ1-1; D is unclear. V was cut by 1 base and J by 8 bases, with 8 bases left in between. This CDR3 has 11 residues. Germline V gives CDR1 GTSNPN, CDR2 SVGIG (reference sequence). The CDR3 is CAWSGREEAFF. The CDR3 DNA is TGTGCCTGGAGTGGGCGGGAGGAAGCTTTCTTT. Full variable domain (remainder filled in from reference TRBV30 and TRBJ1-1): SQTIHQWPATLVQPVGSPLSLECTVEGTSNPNLYWYRQAAGRGLQLLFYSVGIGQISSEVPQNLSASRPQDRQFILSSKKLLLSDSGFYLCAWSGREEAFFGQGTRLTVV.

This sequence joins TRBV20-1 and TRBJ2-3, with 9 bases lining up with TRBD2. Per the germline V gene, CDR1 is DFQATT and CDR2 is SNEGSKA (reference sequence). This CDR3 is 17 amino acids long. Trimming at V came to 3 bases and at J to 1 base, leaving 11 bases not matched to a gene. CDR3 nucleotides: TGCAGTGCTAGTAGGCGGGGGGGCGGGACCGGCACAGATACGCAGTATTTT. The encoded protein is CSASRRGGGTGTDTQYF.

The genes are TRBV5-4 and TRBJ2-1, with D tentatively TRBD1 (7 bases). Germline assignment: CDR1 SGHNT and CDR2 YYREEE (reference sequence). This CDR3 spans 13 amino acids. Between the trimmed V and J ends, which lost 3 bases and 7 bases, there was a span of 11 bases. The CDR3 protein is CASSWTGGNEQFF. DNA of the CDR3: TGTGCCAGCAGCTGGACAGGAGGGAATGAGCAGTTCTTC.

The chain carries TRBV19 and TRBJ1-1; D is unclear. Germline V gene data show CDR1 as LNHDA and CDR2 as SQIVND (reference sequence). The CDR3 consists of 12 residues. The ends were cut back, 3 bases at V and 6 bases at J, with 8 bases in the middle. In DNA form, the CDR3 reads TGTGCCAGTAGTATCCCCCTCTCTGAAGCTTTCTTT. It is translated as CASSIPLSEAFF.

The V gene is TRBV7-9, the J gene TRBJ2-1; D perhaps matches TRBD2 (6 bases). There are 16 residues in the CDR3. The V gene lost 0 bases and the J gene lost 10 bases, with 19 bases spanning the gap. Germline assignment: CDR1 SEHNR and CDR2 FQNEAQ (reference sequence). The DNA of the CDR3 is TGTGCCAGCAGCTTAGCGAGTGCGCGGGGCCTCGGGGAGCAGTTCTTC. The encoded protein is CASSLASARGLGEQFF.

V and J are TRBV7-2 and TRBJ1-2, with 9 positions matching TRBD1. Germline values: CDR1 SGHTA, CDR2 FQGNSA. The CDR3 consists of 14 residues. The J segment lost 6 bases and the V segment lost 3 bases, leaving 5 bases of the junction unmatched. This CDR3 is CASSFRDRVDGYTF. The CDR3 DNA follows: TGTGCCAGCAGCTTCCGGGACAGGGTGGATGGCTACACCTTC.

The V gene is TRBV6-6, the J gene TRBJ1-2; TRBD1 matches 11 bases. V trimming: 5 bases; J trimming: 8 bases; junction bases outside the gene matches: 13. The CDR3 length is 16 residues. Per germline, CDR1 MNHNY and CDR2 SVGAGI (reference sequence). The CDR3 protein is CASSRSLGQGGEGYTF. CDR3 DNA sequence: TGTGCCAGCAGTCGGAGTTTGGGACAGGGGGGTGAAGGCTACACCTTC.

V is TRBV5-4 and J is TRBJ2-1, with 7 bases that match TRBD1. There are 16 residues in the CDR3. Germline-derived CDR1 and CDR2 are SGHNT and YYREEE (reference sequence). V dropped 2 bases and J dropped 0; count of bases not matched to a gene: 5. The CDR3 DNA reads as TGTGCCAGCAGCTTCGAGGGGGCCCCCTCCTACAATGAGCAGTTCTTC. Protein sequence: CASSFEGAPSYNEQFF.

The J gene is TRBJ1-3, the V gene TRBV7-2; D may be TRBD1 (6 bases). V lost 5 bases and J 4 bases, leaving 12 bases between the germline ends. Germline CDR1 SGHTA, CDR2 FQGNSA. The CDR3 has 14 amino acids. This chain's CDR3 is CASSLQGSGNTIYF. CDR3 DNA: TGTGCCAGCAGCCTACAGGGATCCGGAAACACCATATATTTT.